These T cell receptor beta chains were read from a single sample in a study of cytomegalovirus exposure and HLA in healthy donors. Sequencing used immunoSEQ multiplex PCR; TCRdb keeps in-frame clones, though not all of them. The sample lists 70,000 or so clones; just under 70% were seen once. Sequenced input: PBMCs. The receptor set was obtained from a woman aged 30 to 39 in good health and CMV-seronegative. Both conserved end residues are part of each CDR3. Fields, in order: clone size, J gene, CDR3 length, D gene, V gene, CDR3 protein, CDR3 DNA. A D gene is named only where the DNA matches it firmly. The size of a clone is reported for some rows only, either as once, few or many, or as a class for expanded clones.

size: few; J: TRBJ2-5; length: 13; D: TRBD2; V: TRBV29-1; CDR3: CSVSSSGGSEQYF; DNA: TGCAGCGTTTCCTCTAGCGGGGGATCTGAGCAGTACTTC
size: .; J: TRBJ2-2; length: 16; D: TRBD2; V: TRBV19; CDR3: CASSRISGGSPGELFF; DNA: TGTGCCAGTAGTAGGATTAGCGGGGGGAGTCCCGGGGAGCTGTTTTTT
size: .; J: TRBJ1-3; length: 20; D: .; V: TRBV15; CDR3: CATSRGWGGAGGFSGNTIYF; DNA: TGTGCCACCAGCAGAGGTTGGGGCGGGGCAGGCGGGTTCTCTGGAAACACCATATATTTT
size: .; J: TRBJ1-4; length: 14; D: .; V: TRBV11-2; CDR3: CASSLIGGREKLFF; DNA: TGTGCCAGCAGCTTAATCGGCGGGAGGGAAAAACTGTTTTTT
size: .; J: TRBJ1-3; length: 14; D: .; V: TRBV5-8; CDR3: CTSSLVASGNTIYF; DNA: TGTACCAGCAGCCTGGTGGCCTCTGGAAACACCATATATTTT
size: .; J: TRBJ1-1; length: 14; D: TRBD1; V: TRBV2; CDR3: CASSGNRGPYEAFF; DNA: TGTGCCAGCAGTGGTAACAGGGGGCCGTATGAAGCTTTCTTT
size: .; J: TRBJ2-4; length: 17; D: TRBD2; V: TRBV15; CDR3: CATSSLGLAGEVGIQYF; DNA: TGTGCCACCAGCAGTCTGGGACTAGCGGGGGAGGTGGGCATTCAGTACTTC
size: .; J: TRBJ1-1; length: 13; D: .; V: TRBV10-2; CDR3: CASSESGVSEAFF; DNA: TGCGCCAGCAGTGAGTCAGGGGTTTCTGAAGCTTTCTTT
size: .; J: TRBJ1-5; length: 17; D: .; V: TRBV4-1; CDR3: CASSQDPVNRPNQPQHF; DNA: TGCGCCAGCAGCCAAGATCCGGTGAACAGGCCCAATCAGCCCCAGCATTTT
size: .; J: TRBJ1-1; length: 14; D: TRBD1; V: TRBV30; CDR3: CAWGDRGFGLEAFF; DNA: TGTGCCTGGGGGGACAGGGGGTTTGGTCTTGAAGCTTTCTTT
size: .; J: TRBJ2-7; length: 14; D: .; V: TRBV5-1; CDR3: CASSPMRKTYEQYF; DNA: TGCGCCAGCAGCCCCATGAGGAAGACCTACGAGCAGTACTTC
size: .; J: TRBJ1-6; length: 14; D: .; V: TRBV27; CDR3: CASSRAADNSPLHF; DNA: TGTGCCAGCAGTCGAGCAGCGGATAATTCACCCCTCCACTTT
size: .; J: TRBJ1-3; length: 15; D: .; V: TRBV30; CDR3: CAWSEAAGSGNTIYF; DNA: TGTGCCTGGAGTGAGGCGGCCGGCTCTGGAAACACCATATATTTT
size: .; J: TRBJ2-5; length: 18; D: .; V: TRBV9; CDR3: CASSGGGTGGRSQETQYF; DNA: TGTGCCAGCAGTGGAGGGGGTACGGGGGGTCGGAGCCAAGAGACCCAGTACTTC
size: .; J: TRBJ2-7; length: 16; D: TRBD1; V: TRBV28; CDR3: CASSSPPGTGSYEQYF; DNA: TGTGCCAGCAGTTCACCTCCCGGGACAGGATCCTACGAGCAGTACTTC
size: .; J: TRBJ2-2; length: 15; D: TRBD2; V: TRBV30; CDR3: CAWTPRGGETGELFF; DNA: TGTGCCTGGACCCCTCGGGGGGGCGAGACCGGGGAGCTGTTTTTT
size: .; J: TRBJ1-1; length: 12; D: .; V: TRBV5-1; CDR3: CASSSEGVETFF; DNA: TGCGCCAGCAGCAGCGAGGGAGTGGAAACTTTCTTT
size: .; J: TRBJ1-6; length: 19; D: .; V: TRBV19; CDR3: CASSSSKGGMSSYNSPLHF; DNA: TGTGCCAGTAGTAGCTCTAAAGGGGGAATGAGCTCCTATAATTCACCCCTCCACTTT
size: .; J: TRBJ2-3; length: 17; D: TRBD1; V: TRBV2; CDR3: CASSEALGQGGTDTQYF; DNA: TGTGCCAGCAGTGAAGCGCTTGGACAGGGGGGCACAGATACGCAGTATTTT
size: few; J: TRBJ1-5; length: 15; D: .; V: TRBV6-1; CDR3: CASSEEGLSNQPQHF; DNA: TGTGCCAGCAGTGAAGAGGGGTTGAGCAATCAGCCCCAGCATTTT
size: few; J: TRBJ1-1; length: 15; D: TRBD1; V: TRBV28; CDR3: CASSLLGGGITEAFF; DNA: TGTGCCAGCAGTTTATTAGGGGGCGGGATAACTGAAGCTTTCTTT
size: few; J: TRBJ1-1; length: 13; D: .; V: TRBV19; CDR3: CASRTQGRAEAFF; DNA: TGTGCCAGTAGGACACAGGGACGCGCTGAAGCTTTCTTT
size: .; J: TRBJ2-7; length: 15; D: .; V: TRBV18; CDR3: CASSSQSMLSYEQYF; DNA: TGTGCCAGCTCATCACAGTCTATGCTCTCCTACGAGCAGTACTTC
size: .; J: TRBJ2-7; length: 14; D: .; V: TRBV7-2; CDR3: CASSQRLGGYEQYF; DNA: TGTGCCAGCAGCCAAAGACTAGGAGGCTACGAGCAGTACTTC
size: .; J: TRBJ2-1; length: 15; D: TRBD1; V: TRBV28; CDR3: CASTGSGTGGNEQFF; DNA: TGTGCCAGCACCGGATCCGGGACAGGGGGCAATGAGCAGTTCTTC
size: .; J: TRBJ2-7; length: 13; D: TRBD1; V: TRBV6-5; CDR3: CASSYSGQGEQYF; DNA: TGTGCCAGCAGTTACTCGGGACAGGGCGAGCAGTACTTC
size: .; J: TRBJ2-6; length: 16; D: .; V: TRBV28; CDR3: CASRHRVSSGANVLTF; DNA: TGTGCCAGCAGACACAGGGTCTCCTCTGGGGCCAACGTCCTGACTTTC
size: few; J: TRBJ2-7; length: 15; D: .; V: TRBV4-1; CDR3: CASRSGLGQSYEQYF; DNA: TGCGCCAGCAGGTCTGGTTTAGGACAGAGCTACGAGCAGTACTTC
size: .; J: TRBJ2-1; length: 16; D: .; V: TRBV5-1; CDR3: CASSLGGGASYNEQFF; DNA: TGCGCCAGCAGCTTGGGTGGCGGTGCCTCCTACAATGAGCAGTTCTTC
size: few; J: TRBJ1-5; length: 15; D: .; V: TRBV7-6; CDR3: CASSLVAGRNQPQHF; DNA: TGTGCCAGCAGCTTAGTAGCAGGGCGCAATCAGCCCCAGCATTTT
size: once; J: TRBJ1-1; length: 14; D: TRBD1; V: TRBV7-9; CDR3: CASRSGGGVSEAFF; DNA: TGTGCCAGCAGATCAGGGGGTGGAGTCTCTGAAGCTTTCTTT
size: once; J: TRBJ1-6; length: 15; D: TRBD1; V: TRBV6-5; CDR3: CASSYGTVHNSPLHF; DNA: TGTGCCAGCAGTTACGGGACAGTCCATAATTCACCCCTCCACTTT
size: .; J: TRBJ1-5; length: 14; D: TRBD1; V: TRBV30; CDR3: CAWNTDRTIQPQHF; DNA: TGTGCCTGGAATACGGACAGGACGATTCAGCCCCAGCATTTT
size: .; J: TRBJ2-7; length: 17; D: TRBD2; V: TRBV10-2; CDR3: CASSESGGSGGRYEQYF; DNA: TGCGCCAGCAGTGAGTCCGGGGGCAGCGGGGGGCGATACGAGCAGTACTTC
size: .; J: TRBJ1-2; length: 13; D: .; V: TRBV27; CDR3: CASSSERARGYTF; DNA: TGTGCCAGCAGTTCCGAGCGGGCGCGTGGCTACACCTTC
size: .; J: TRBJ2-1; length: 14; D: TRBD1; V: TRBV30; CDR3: CAWSGTGASDKQFF; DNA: TGTGCCTGGAGTGGGACAGGGGCTAGCGATAAGCAGTTCTTC
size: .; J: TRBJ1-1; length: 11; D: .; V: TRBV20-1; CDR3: CSASRAAEAFF; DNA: TGCAGTGCTAGCAGAGCGGCTGAAGCTTTCTTT
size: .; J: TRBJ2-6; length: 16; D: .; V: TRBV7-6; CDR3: CASSLDRDSGANVLTF; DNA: TGTGCCAGCAGCTTAGACAGGGACTCTGGGGCCAACGTCCTGACTTTC
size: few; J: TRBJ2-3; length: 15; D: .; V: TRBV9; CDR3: CASSAGLLGTDTQYF; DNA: TGTGCCAGCAGTGCGGGACTTCTAGGGACAGATACGCAGTATTTT
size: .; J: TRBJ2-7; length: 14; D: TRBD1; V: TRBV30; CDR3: CAWSVGQGHYEQYF; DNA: TGTGCCTGGAGTGTAGGACAGGGCCACTACGAGCAGTACTTC
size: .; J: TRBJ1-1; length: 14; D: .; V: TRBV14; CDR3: CASSPATGNTEAFF; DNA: TGTGCCAGCAGCCCAGCTACGGGGAACACTGAAGCTTTCTTT
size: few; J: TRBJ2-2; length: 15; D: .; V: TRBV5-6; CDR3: CASSLGGGGTGELFF; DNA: TGTGCCAGCAGCTTGGGCGGGGGCGGCACCGGGGAGCTGTTTTTT
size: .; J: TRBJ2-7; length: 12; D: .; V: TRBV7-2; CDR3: CASSLSPYEQYF; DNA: TGTGCCAGCAGCCTATCACCCTACGAGCAGTACTTC
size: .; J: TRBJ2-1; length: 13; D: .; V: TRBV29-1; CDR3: CSARDELTPEQFF; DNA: TGCAGCGCCCGAGACGAACTAACACCTGAGCAGTTCTTC
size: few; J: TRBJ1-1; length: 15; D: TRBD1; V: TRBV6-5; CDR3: CASTLQGAGNTEAFF; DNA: TGTGCCAGCACCTTACAGGGGGCAGGGAACACTGAAGCTTTCTTT